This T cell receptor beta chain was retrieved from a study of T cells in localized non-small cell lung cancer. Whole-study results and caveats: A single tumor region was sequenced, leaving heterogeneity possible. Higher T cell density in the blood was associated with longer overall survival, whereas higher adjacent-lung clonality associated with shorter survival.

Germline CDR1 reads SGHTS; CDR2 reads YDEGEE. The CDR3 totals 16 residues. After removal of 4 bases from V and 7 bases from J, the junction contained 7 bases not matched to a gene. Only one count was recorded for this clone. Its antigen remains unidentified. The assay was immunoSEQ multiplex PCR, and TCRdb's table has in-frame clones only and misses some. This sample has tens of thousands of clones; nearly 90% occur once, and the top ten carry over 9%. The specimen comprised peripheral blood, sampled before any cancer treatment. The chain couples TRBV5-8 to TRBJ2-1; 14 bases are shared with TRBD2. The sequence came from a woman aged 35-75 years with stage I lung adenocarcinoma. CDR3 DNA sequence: TGTGCCAGCAGCCGGGGACTAGCGGGAGCGGGGAATGAGCAGTTCTTC. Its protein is CASSRGLAGAGNEQFF.